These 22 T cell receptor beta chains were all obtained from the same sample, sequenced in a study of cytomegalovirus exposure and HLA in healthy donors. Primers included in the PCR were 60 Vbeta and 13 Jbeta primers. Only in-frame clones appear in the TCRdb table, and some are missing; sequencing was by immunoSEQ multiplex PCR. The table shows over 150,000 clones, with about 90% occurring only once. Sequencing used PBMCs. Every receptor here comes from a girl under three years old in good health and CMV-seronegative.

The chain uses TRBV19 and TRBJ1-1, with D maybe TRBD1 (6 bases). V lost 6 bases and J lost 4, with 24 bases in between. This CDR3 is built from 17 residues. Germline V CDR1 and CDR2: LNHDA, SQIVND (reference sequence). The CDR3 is CASRRTAMGDGGTEAFF. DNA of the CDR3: TGTGCCAGTAGGAGGACAGCGATGGGGGATGGTGGCACTGAAGCTTTCTTT.

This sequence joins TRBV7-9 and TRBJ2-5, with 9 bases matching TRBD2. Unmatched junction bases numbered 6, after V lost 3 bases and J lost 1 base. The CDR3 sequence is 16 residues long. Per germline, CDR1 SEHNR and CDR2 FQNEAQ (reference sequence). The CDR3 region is CASSFGLAGRQETQYF. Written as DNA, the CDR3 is TGTGCCAGCAGCTTCGGTCTAGCGGGGCGCCAAGAGACCCAGTACTTC.

CDR3 sequence: CASSSRQGASIGSYNEQFF. The CDR3 nucleotides are TGTGCCAGCAGCTCGAGACAGGGGGCGTCGATCGGCTCCTACAATGAGCAGTTCTTC. The chain couples TRBV7-2 to TRBJ2-1, with TRBD1 matching over 10 bases. The germline V gene has CDR1 SGHTA and CDR2 FQGNSA. V lost 4 bases and J lost 0; bases outside the gene matches: 12. The CDR3 length is 19 residues.

CDR3 bases: TGCGCCAGCAGCCAAGGAGGCGGGGGGAGGGGTGAGCAGTTCTTC. This encodes CASSQGGGGRGEQFF. The rearrangement uses TRBV4-1 and TRBJ2-1; TRBD2 matches at 8 bases. This CDR3 comprises 15 residues. Germline lookup yields CDR1 MGHRA and CDR2 YSYEKL. The ends lost 1 base at V and 9 bases at J; junction bases unmatched: 8.

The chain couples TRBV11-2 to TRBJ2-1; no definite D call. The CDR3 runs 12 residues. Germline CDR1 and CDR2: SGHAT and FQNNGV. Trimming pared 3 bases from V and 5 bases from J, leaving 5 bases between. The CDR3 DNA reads TGTGCCAGCAGCTTTAATAACAATGAGCAGTTCTTC. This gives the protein CASSFNNNEQFF.

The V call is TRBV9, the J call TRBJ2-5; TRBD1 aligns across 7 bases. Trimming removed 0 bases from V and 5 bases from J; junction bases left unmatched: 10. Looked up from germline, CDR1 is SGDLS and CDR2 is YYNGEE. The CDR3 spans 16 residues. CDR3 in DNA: TGTGCCAGCAGCGTAGGGGAGAGGGGGCGAACTGAGACCCAGTACTTC. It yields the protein CASSVGERGRTETQYF.

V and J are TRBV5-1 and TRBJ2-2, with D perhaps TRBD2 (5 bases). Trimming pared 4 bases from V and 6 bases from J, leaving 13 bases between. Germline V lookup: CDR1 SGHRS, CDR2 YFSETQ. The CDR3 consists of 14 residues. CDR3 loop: CASSTREGPGELFF. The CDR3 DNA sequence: TGCGCCAGCAGCACCCGGGAAGGTCCCGGGGAGCTGTTTTTT.

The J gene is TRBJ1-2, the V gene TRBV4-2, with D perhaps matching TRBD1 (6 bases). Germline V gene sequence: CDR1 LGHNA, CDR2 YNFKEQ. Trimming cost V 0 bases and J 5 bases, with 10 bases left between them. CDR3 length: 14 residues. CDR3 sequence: CASSQDKTGYGYTF. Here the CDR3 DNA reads TGTGCCAGCAGCCAAGATAAAACAGGGTATGGCTACACCTTC.

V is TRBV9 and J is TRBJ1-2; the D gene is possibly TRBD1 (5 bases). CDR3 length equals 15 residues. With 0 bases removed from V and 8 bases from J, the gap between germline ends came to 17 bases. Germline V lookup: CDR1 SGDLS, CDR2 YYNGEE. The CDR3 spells CASSVEGAVGHGYTF. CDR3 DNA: TGTGCCAGCAGCGTAGAAGGGGCAGTGGGGCACGGCTACACCTTC. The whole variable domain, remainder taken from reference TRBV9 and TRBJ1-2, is DSGVTQTPKHLITATGQRVTLRCSPRSGDLSVYWYQQSLDQGLQFLIQYYNGEERAKGNILERFSAQQFPDLHSELNLSSLELGDSALYFCASSVEGAVGHGYTFGSGTRLTVV.

The CDR3 spells CASSLEGTGGIDTQYF. The CDR3 DNA sequence: TGTGCCAGCAGCTTAGAAGGGACAGGGGGTATAGATACGCAGTATTTT. The chain combines TRBV11-2 with TRBJ2-3; 11 bases are a match to TRBD1. The CDR3 length is 16 residues. CDR1 and CDR2 from the germline V gene are SGHAT and FQNNGV. Unmatched junction bases numbered 4, after V lost 0 bases and J lost 5 bases.

This chain's CDR3 is CAQLAGQLENTGELFF. The CDR3 DNA reads as TGTGCCCAACTAGCGGGGCAACTAGAGAACACCGGGGAGCTGTTTTTT. The V and J genes are TRBV7-3 and TRBJ2-2; the match to TRBD2 covers 10 bases. The germline V gene encodes CDR1 SGHTA and CDR2 FQGTGA. V lost 11 bases to trimming and J lost 1 base; unmatched junction nucleotides: 10. The CDR3 has 16 residues.

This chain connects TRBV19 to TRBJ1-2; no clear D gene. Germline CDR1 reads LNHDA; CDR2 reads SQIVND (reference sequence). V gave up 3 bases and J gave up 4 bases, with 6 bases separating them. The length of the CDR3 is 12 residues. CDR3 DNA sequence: TGTGCCAGTAGTATTCGGTCCTATGGCTACACCTTC. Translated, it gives CASSIRSYGYTF. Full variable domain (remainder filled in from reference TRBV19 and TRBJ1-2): DGGITQSPKYLFRKEGQNVTLSCEQNLNHDAMYWYRQDPGQGLRLIYYSQIVNDFQKGDIAEGYSVSREKKESFPLTVTSAQKNPTAFYLCASSIRSYGYTFGSGTRLTVV.

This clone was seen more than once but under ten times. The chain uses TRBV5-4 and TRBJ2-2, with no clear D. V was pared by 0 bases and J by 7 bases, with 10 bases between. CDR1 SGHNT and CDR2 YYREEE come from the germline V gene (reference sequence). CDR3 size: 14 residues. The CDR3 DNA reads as TGTGCCAGCAGCTTGGACTACAAAGTCGGGGAGCTGTTTTTT. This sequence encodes CASSLDYKVGELFF.

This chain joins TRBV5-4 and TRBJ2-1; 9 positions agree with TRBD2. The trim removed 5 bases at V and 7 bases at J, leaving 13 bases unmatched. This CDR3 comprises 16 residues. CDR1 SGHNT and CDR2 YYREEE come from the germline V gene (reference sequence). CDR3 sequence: CASSYGSGRSSNEQFF. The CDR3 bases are TGTGCCAGCAGTTATGGCAGCGGGAGGTCATCAAATGAGCAGTTCTTC.

The CDR3 sequence: CASSGRTGGLSNYGYTF. The CDR3 DNA reads as TGTGCCAGCAGCGGGAGGACAGGGGGCCTATCTAACTATGGCTACACCTTC. The chain couples TRBV9 to TRBJ1-2, with 11 bases lining up with TRBD1. Germline CDR1 is SGDLS and CDR2 is YYNGEE. The CDR3 is 17 residues long. V shed 3 bases, J shed 0 bases, and the junction held 7 bases outside the gene matches.

The CDR3 loop reads CASSIGLASGETQYF. The CDR3 DNA sequence: TGTGCCAGCAGTATCGGACTAGCGTCTGGGGAGACCCAGTACTTC. This chain uses TRBV6-5 with TRBJ2-5, with 9 bases matching TRBD2. Germline V CDR1 and CDR2: MNHEY, SVGAGI. V was pared by 5 bases and J by 5 bases, with 9 bases of the junction left unmatched. CDR3 length: 15 residues.

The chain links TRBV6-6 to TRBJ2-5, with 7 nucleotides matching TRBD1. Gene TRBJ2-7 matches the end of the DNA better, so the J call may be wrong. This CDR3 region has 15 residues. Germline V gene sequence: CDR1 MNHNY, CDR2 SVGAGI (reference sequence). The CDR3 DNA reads TGTGCCAGCAGTATTGGGACAGACGGCTCCTACGAGCAGTACTTC. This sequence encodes CASSIGTDGSYEQYF.

In DNA form, the CDR3 reads TGCGCCAGCAGTGAGTCGGGCCGGGGGGCTGAAGCTTTCTTT. As protein: CASSESGRGAEAFF. V and J are TRBV10-1 and TRBJ1-1, with D possibly TRBD1 on 5 matching bases. Germline assignment: CDR1 WNHNN and CDR2 SYGVQD (reference sequence). V was clipped by 0 bases and J by 6 bases, with 11 bases between them. This CDR3 has 14 residues.

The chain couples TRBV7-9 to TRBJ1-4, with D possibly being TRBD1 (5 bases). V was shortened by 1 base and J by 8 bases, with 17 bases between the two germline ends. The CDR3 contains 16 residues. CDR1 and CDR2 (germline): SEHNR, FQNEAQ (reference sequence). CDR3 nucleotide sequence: TGTGCCAGCAGCTTAGACTGGAGCAGGGTTGGCGAAAAACTGTTTTTT. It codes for CASSLDWSRVGEKLFF.

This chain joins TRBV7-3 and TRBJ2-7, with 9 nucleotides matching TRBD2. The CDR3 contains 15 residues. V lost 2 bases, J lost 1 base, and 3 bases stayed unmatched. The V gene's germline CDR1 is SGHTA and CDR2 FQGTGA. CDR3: CASSLAGGPSYEQYF. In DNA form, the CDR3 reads TGTGCCAGCAGCTTAGCGGGAGGGCCATCCTACGAGCAGTACTTC.

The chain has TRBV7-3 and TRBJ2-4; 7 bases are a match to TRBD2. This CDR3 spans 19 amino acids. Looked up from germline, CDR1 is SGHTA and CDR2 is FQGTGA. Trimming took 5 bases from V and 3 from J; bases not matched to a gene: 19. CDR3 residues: CASSHLVRRLTGGKNIQYF. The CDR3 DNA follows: TGTGCCAGCAGCCACTTGGTTCGCCGCCTTACGGGGGGCAAAAACATTCAGTACTTC. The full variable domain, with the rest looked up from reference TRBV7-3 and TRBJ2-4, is GAGVSQTPSNKVTEKGKYVELRCDPISGHTALYWYRQSLGQGPEFLIYFQGTGAADDSGLPNDRFFAVRPEGSVSTLKIQRTERGDSAVYLCASSHLVRRLTGGKNIQYFGAGTRLSVL.

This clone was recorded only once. The CDR3, as DNA: TGTGCCAGCAACGCCCGAGTCTCTGGAAACACCATATATTTT. Encoded protein: CASNARVSGNTIYF. This chain connects TRBV2 to TRBJ1-3; D is unresolved. Per the germline V gene, CDR1 is SNHLY and CDR2 is FYNNEI. V was shortened by 7 bases and J by 0 bases, with 10 bases between the two germline ends. The CDR3 sequence is 14 residues long.